Listed here are 13 T cell receptor beta chains from one sample, sequenced in a study of shared clonotypes between healthy human individuals. Using immunoSEQ multiplex PCR, the repertoire was profiled, and TCRdb retains in-frame clones only, with some absent. The profile shows fewer than 3 million clones, 92% of them singletons. The sample consisted of naive CD4+ T cells from PBMCs. Subset defined: CD45RA+ positively selected. The receptors shown here come from a man aged 18 to 29 in good health. Some clones in this sample may be carry-over from other donors' samples.

The rearrangement joins TRBV19 to TRBJ1-5; 9 nucleotides agree with TRBD1. Trimming took 7 bases from V and 6 from J; bases not matched to a gene: 10. CDR1 LNHDA and CDR2 SQIVND come from the germline V gene (reference sequence). The CDR3 totals 15 residues. The chain's CDR3 is CASTGTGYGIQPQHF. The CDR3 DNA is TGTGCCAGTACCGGGACAGGGTATGGGATTCAGCCCCAGCATTTT.

This sequence joins TRBV9 and TRBJ2-2; a possible D gene is TRBD2 (6 bases). The V and J ends lost 0 bases and 0 bases respectively, with 9 bases between them. The CDR3 is made up of 16 amino acids. Germline values: CDR1 SGDLS, CDR2 YYNGEE. CDR3 coding DNA: TGTGCCAGCAGCGTAGGGGGGGACGCGAACACCGGGGAGCTGTTTTTT. It codes for CASSVGGDANTGELFF.

This clone came up a few times. The rearrangement links TRBV19 to TRBJ1-3; D gene ambiguous. This CDR3 region has 12 residues. Looked up from germline, CDR1 is LNHDA and CDR2 is SQIVND (reference sequence). V was pared by 7 bases and J by 0 bases, with 4 bases between. In DNA form, the CDR3 reads TGTGCCAGTACAGTCTCTGGAAACACCATATATTTT. It yields the protein CASTVSGNTIYF.

This clone has just a few counts. The V call is TRBV2, the J call TRBJ1-5; D possibly corresponds to TRBD1 (6 bases). V was trimmed by 7 bases and J by 4 bases, leaving 11 bases between them. The CDR3 length is 13 residues. CDR1 and CDR2 from the germline V gene are SNHLY and FYNNEI. The CDR3 DNA sequence: TGTGCCAGCACGGGGGGCTTGAATCAGCCCCAGCATTTT. Amino acids: CASTGGLNQPQHF.

The CDR3 protein is CASKRGLTNEKLFF. CDR3 nucleotides: TGTGCCAGCAAGAGGGGACTGACTAATGAAAAACTGTTTTTT. The chain employs TRBV2 and TRBJ1-4, with D perhaps TRBD1 (5 bases). Deletions cut 7 bases from V and 2 bases from J, with 11 bases between. Germline values: CDR1 SNHLY, CDR2 FYNNEI. CDR3 size: 14 residues.

The J gene is TRBJ2-7, the V gene TRBV19; 9 bases map to TRBD1. The CDR3 length is 14 residues. V was pared by 5 bases and J by 7 bases, with 9 bases of the junction left unmatched. Germline V gene sequence: CDR1 LNHDA, CDR2 SQIVND (reference sequence). The CDR3 protein is CASSRTGGAGEQYF. CDR3 DNA sequence: TGTGCCAGTAGTCGCACAGGGGGCGCGGGGGAGCAGTACTTC.

A word on this clone: Other nucleotide sequences in the sample specify the same CDR3. This sequence joins TRBV7-2 and TRBJ2-5; D is possibly TRBD1 (5 bases). Trimming removed 3 bases at V and 3 bases at J, with 8 bases between. The CDR3 spans 13 residues. Germline CDR1 reads SGHTA; CDR2 reads FQGNSA. CDR3 region: CASSFDREETQYF. The CDR3 coding sequence is TGTGCCAGCAGCTTTGACAGAGAAGAGACCCAGTACTTC.

The rearrangement links TRBV18 to TRBJ2-3; 9 bases fit TRBD2. The CDR3 is 16 amino acids. Per germline, CDR1 KGHSH and CDR2 LQKENI. The junction had 5 bases not matched to a gene; V was cut back by 4 bases and J by 0 bases. This CDR3 is CASSLLAGISTDTQYF. Written as DNA, the CDR3 is TGTGCCAGCTCACTACTAGCGGGTATAAGCACAGATACGCAGTATTTT.

The chain joins TRBV6-4 to TRBJ2-1; D may correspond to TRBD1 or TRBD2 (6 bases each). There are 15 residues in the CDR3. Deletions cut 0 bases from V and 7 bases from J, with 13 bases between. CDR1 MRHNA and CDR2 SNTAGT come from the germline V gene. CDR3 loop: CASSDSGGPLNEQFF. The CDR3 coding sequence is TGTGCCAGCAGTGACTCGGGGGGCCCCTTAAATGAGCAGTTCTTC.

The chain carries TRBV6-6 and TRBJ2-3; D unclear. Germline lookup yields CDR1 MNHNY and CDR2 SVGAGI (reference sequence). The CDR3 loop spans 16 amino acids. Trimming left V 2 bases short and J 5 bases short, with 17 bases between. The CDR3 reads CASSYGRNSQVDTQYF. CDR3 bases: TGTGCCAGCAGTTACGGTCGGAACAGCCAAGTAGATACGCAGTATTTT.

Regarding this clone: The identical CDR3 is also encoded by other nucleotide sequences in the sample. V is TRBV6-5 and J is TRBJ2-7; 8 bases agree with TRBD1. From germline, CDR1 is MNHEY and CDR2 SVGAGI. This CDR3 spans 14 amino acids. V was clipped by 2 bases and J by 1 base; unmatched bases: 1. CDR3 sequence: CASSYDRGSYEQYF. The CDR3 nucleotides read TGTGCCAGCAGTTACGACAGGGGTTCCTACGAGCAGTACTTC.

In regard to this clone: The identical CDR3 is also encoded by other nucleotide sequences in the sample. The rearrangement joins TRBV7-2 to TRBJ2-1, with D perhaps TRBD1 or TRBD2 (7 bases each). This CDR3 is 14 amino acids long. V was shortened by 1 base and J by 8 bases, with 12 bases between the two germline ends. CDR1 and CDR2 (germline): SGHTA, FQGNSA. The CDR3 region is CASSLGRGGYEQFF. CDR3 bases: TGTGCCAGCAGCTTAGGCAGGGGGGGCTATGAGCAGTTCTTC. Together with reference TRBV7-2 and TRBJ2-1, the CDR3 gives the full variable domain: GAGVSQSPSNKVTEKGKDVELRCDPISGHTALYWYRQSLGQGLEFLIYFQGNSAPDKSGLPSDRFSAERTGGSVSTLTIQRTQQEDSAVYLCASSLGRGGYEQFFGPGTRLTVL.

The V and J genes are TRBV2 and TRBJ2-6, with D hard to call. Germline-derived CDR1 and CDR2 are SNHLY and FYNNEI. V shed 5 bases and J shed 4 bases, with 12 bases lying between them. The length of the CDR3 is 15 residues. The CDR3 here is CASSPLASGANVLTF. In DNA form, the CDR3 reads TGTGCCAGCAGTCCCTTGGCTTCGGGGGCCAACGTCCTGACTTTC.